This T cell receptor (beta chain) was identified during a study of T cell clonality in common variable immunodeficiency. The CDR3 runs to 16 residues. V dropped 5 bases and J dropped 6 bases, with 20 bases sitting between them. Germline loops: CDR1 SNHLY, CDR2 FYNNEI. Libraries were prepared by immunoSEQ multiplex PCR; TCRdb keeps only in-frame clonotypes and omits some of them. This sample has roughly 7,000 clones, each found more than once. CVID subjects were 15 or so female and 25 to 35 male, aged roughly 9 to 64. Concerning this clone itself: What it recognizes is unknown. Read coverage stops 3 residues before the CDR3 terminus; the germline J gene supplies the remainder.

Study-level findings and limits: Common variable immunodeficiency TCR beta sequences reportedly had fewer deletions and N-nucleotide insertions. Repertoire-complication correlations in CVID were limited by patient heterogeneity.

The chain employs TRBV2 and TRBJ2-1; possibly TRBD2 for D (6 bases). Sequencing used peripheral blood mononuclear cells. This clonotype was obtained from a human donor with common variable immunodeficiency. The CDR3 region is CASSPPSSGTLNEQFF. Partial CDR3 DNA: TGTGCCAGCAGTCCTCCGTCCTCCGGGACTCTCAATGAG.